Following are 7 T cell receptor beta chains from one sample sequenced in a study of shared clonotypes between healthy human individuals. The table came from immunoSEQ multiplex PCR; TCRdb's copy has only in-frame clones and leaves some out. The data show some 2.1 million clones, 85% to 95% seen once. Source material: naive CD4+ T cells sorted from blood. The subset: CD45RA+ positively selected. Every receptor here comes from a man younger than 35 in good health.

The chain recombines TRBV5-1 with TRBJ2-7; D is possibly TRBD2 (7 bases). V gave up 3 bases and J gave up 3 bases, with 25 bases separating them. From germline, CDR1 is SGHRS and CDR2 YFSETQ. The CDR3 loop spans 18 amino acids. The CDR3 region is CASSWDIGGAGELYEQYF. The CDR3 nucleotides read TGCGCCAGCAGCTGGGACATAGGCGGGGCGGGAGAACTCTACGAGCAGTACTTC.

The rearrangement uses TRBV5-1 and TRBJ1-6, with D perhaps matching TRBD1 (6 bases). The CDR3 spans 15 residues. Trimming stripped 3 bases from V and 10 bases from J, with 17 bases between. CDR1 is SGHRS and CDR2 is YFSETQ in the germline V gene. As DNA, the CDR3 is TGCGCCAGCAGCTGGGGACATCCGGATGGATCACCCCTCCACTTT. It yields the protein CASSWGHPDGSPLHF.

The chain is built from TRBV5-6 and TRBJ2-2; no clear D gene. Germline V gene lookup returns CDR1 SGHDT and CDR2 YYEEEE. Trimming left V 2 bases short and J 1 base short, with 9 bases between. The CDR3 runs to 15 residues. CDR3 DNA: TGTGCCAGCAGCTTAGGGATCCGGAACACCGGGGAGCTGTTTTTT. Its protein is CASSLGIRNTGELFF.

The genes are TRBV20-1 and TRBJ2-3; D is uncertain. The V end lost 7 bases, the J end lost 5 bases, and 10 bases lay between the germline ends. CDR3 size: 11 residues. Germline V gene sequence: CDR1 DFQATT, CDR2 SNEGSKA (reference sequence). CDR3 loop: CSETERDTQYF. Written as DNA, the CDR3 is TGCAGTGAAACCGAGCGAGATACGCAGTATTTT.

The chain links TRBV27 to TRBJ1-6; D may be TRBD1 (5 bases). There are 14 residues in the CDR3. The germline V and J ends were trimmed by 6 bases and 7 bases, with 13 bases remaining between them. The germline V gene encodes CDR1 MNHEY and CDR2 SMNVEV (reference sequence). CDR3 nucleotide sequence: TGTGCCAGCAGGCCAGACAGTACCAATTCACCCCTCCACTTT. This sequence encodes CASRPDSTNSPLHF.

The genes are TRBV30 and TRBJ1-2, with 7 bases aligning to TRBD1. The CDR3 loop spans 14 amino acids. The germline gives CDR1 GTSNPN, CDR2 SVGIG (reference sequence). V lost 0 bases to trimming and J lost 2 bases; unmatched junction nucleotides: 3. The CDR3 DNA follows: TGTGCCTGGAGTGTAGGCAGGGGGAACTATGGCTACACCTTC. Translating gives CAWSVGRGNYGYTF.

V usage is TRBV5-1 and J usage is TRBJ2-2; no definite D call. The germline V gene has CDR1 SGHRS and CDR2 YFSETQ. V dropped 4 bases and J dropped 5 bases, with 12 bases sitting between them. The CDR3 loop spans 14 amino acids. The CDR3 loop reads CASSITPETGELFF. CDR3 in DNA: TGCGCCAGCAGCATAACTCCGGAGACCGGGGAGCTGTTTTTT.